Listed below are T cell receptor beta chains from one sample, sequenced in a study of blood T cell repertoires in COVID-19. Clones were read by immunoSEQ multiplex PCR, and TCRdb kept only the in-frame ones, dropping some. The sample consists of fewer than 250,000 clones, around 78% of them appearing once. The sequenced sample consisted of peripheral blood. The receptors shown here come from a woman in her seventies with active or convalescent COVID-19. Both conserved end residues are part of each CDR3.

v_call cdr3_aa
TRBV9 CASSVSDNQPQHF
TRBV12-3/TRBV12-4 CASTPGTYGYTF
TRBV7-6 CASSQNREQPQHF
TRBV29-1 CSVNRNTEAFF
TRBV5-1 CATGAGGLDNEQFF
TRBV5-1 CASSPGAVLAAYEQYF
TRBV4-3 CASSDHPGVYGYTF
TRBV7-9 CASSSTVTYGYTF
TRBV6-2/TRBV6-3 CASSYLRGRQETQYF
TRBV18 CASSPVNLGQARGMNTEAFF
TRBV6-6 CASSPQETQYF
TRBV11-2 CASSLEPAGTGVHEQYF
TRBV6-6 CASRTGPGNTIYF
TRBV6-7 CASSYSRRAGDSEQYF
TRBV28 CASSSPEGVGAQHF
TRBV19 CATSPHRASNTEAFF
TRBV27 CATQSDRRDYGYTF
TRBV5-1 CASSGGLSYNEQFF
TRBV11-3 CASSYSGVVDTEAFF
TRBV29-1 CSVEEQLNTEAFF
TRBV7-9 CASSLQTGWGRRTDTQYF
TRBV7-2 CASSLGGREFIEKLFF
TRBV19 CASSIGTSGNEQFF
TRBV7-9 CASSLADRGNEQFF
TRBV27 CASSSTRSFLETQYF
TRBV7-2 CASSPGHVNTEAFF
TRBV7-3 CASSPAGGGSSPQYF
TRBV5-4 CASSQRTGGLLHSPLHF
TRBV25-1 CASSLTGAYGYTF
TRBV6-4 CASSADSWSRGYTF
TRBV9 CASSVGAPYNEQFF
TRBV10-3 CAISRTADTQYF
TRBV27 CASSLRGLAGGPRGEQFF
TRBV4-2 CASSQDLQDWGNTIYF
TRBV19 CASSRTSGSADTGELFF
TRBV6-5 CASGREVFSPLHF
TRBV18 CASSPVSGGITDTQYF
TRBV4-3 CASSQEVVWQRPYEQYF
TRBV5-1 CASSTLTGPGGDEQYF
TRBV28 CASTREGAGNTIYF
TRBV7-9 CASSLVASNTEAFF
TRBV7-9 CATWTGWTTDTQYF
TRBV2 CASSSLAGGGEQYF
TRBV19 CASSIDTAGAYNEQFF
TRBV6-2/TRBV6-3 CASSYWDRNQPQHF
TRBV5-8 CASSRTRPSYNEQFF
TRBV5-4 CASSPPTGNYGYTF
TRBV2 CASSESRGQPQHF
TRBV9 CASSQQGDGYTF
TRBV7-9 CASSLGRGDNEQFF
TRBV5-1 CASSFRREGTQYF
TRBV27 CASSTQGNTEAFF
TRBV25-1 CASSKDIGGNTIYF